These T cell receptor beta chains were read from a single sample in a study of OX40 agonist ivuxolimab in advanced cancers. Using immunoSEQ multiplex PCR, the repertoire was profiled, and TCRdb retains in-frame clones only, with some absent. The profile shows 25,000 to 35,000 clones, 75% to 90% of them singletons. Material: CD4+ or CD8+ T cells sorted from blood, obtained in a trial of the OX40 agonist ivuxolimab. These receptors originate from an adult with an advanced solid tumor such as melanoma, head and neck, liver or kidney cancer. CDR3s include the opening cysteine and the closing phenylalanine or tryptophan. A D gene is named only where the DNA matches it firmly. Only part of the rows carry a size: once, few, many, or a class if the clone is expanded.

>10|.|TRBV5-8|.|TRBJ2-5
CASRVETQYF
TGTGCCAGCCGGGTGGAGACCCAGTACTTC
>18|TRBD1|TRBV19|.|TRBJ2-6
CASSILDRALSGANVLTF
TGTGCCAGTAGTATCTTGGACAGGGCTCTTTCTGGGGCCAACGTCCTGACTTTC
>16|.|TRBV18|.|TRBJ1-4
CASSPYQDSLNEKLFF
TGTGCCAGCTCACCATACCAAGACAGCCTTAATGAAAAACTGTTTTTT
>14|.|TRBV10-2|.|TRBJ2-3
CASSELASTDTQYF
TGCGCCAGCAGTGAGTTGGCTAGCACAGATACGCAGTATTTT
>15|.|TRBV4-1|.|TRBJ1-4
CASSHRGGTNEKLFF
TGCGCCAGCAGCCATCGAGGGGGAACTAATGAAAAACTGTTTTTT
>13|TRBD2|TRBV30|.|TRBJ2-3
CAWSIAGGDTQYF
TGTGCCTGGAGTATCGCGGGGGGGGATACGCAGTATTTT
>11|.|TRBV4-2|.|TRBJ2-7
CASSQGGFQYF
TGTGCCAGCAGCCAAGGAGGGTTCCAGTACTTC
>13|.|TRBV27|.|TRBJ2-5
CASRKAGLETQYF
TGTGCCAGCAGAAAGGCGGGCTTGGAGACCCAGTACTTC
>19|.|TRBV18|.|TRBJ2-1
CASSPPARIAKRDYNEQFF
TGTGCCAGCTCACCTCCGGCTCGGATAGCTAAAAGGGATTACAATGAGCAGTTCTTC
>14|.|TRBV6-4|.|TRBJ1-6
CASSAGGANSPLHF
TGTGCCAGCAGTGCAGGCGGGGCCAATTCACCCCTCCACTTT
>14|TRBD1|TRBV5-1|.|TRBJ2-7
CASSMMGQGNEQYF
TGCGCCAGCAGCATGATGGGACAGGGGAACGAGCAGTACTTC
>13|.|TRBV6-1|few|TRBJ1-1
CASSESWYTEAFF
TGTGCCAGCAGTGAAAGCTGGTACACTGAAGCTTTCTTT
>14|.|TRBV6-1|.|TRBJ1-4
CASSELGGHEKLFF
TGTGCCAGCAGTGAACTGGGGGGTCATGAAAAACTGTTTTTT
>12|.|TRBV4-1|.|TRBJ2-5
CASSQNKETQYF
TGCGCCAGCAGCCAAAATAAAGAGACCCAGTACTTC
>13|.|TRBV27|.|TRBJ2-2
CASSREYVGELFF
TGTGCCAGCAGTCGGGAGTATGTCGGGGAGCTGTTTTTT
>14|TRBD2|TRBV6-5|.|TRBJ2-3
CASSLLANLDTQYF
TGTGCCAGCAGTCTACTAGCGAACTTAGATACGCAGTATTTT
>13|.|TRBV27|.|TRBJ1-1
CASSLTLNTEAFF
TGTGCCAGCAGTCTGACATTGAACACTGAAGCTTTCTTT
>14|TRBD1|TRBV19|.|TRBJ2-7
CASSPGTGGMEQYF
TGTGCCAGTAGCCCCGGGACAGGGGGCATGGAGCAGTACTTC
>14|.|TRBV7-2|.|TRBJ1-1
CASSLAGSNTEAFF
TGTGCCAGCAGCTTAGCGGGGTCAAACACTGAAGCTTTCTTT
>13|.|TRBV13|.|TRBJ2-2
CASSSTVSGELFF
TGTGCCAGCAGCTCGACGGTATCCGGGGAGCTGTTTTTT
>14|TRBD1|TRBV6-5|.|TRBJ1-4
CASSPGGFDEKLFF
TGTGCCAGCAGTCCAGGGGGCTTTGATGAAAAACTGTTTTTT
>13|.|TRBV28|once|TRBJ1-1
CASSLAGGTEAFF
TGTGCCAGCAGTTTAGCGGGAGGGACTGAAGCTTTCTTT
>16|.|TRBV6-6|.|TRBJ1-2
CASSTGGTHPNYGYTF
TGTGCCAGCAGCACCGGGGGGACACACCCTAACTATGGCTACACCTTC
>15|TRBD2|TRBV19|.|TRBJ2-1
CASSIGYGRNNEQFF
TGTGCCAGTAGTATAGGATACGGGAGGAACAATGAGCAGTTCTTC
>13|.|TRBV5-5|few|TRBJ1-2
CASSLAVNYGYTF
TGTGCCAGCAGCTTGGCGGTTAACTATGGCTACACCTTC
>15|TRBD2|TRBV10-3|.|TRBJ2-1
CAISGTSGGANEQFF
TGTGCCATCAGTGGGACTAGCGGGGGGGCCAATGAGCAGTTCTTC